A single sample is the source of the 16 T cell receptor beta chains below, sequenced in a study of blood T cell repertoires in COVID-19. Profiling relied on immunoSEQ multiplex PCR, and the TCRdb table lists in-frame clones only, not all of them. The table shows 650,000 to 800,000 clones, with about 87% occurring only once. The sequenced sample was peripheral blood. The receptors stem from a woman younger than 30 with acute or convalescent COVID-19.

The sample holds a few counts of this clone. The chain uses TRBV5-6 and TRBJ1-6; D not certain. From germline, CDR1 is SGHDT and CDR2 YYEEEE. The V end was cut by 2 bases, the J end by 10 bases, with 16 bases between. The CDR3 runs 15 residues. Here the CDR3 reads CASSFLLPRNSPLHF. The CDR3, as DNA: TGTGCCAGCAGCTTTCTACTCCCCAGGAACTCACCCCTCCACTTT.

The rearrangement links TRBV5-1 to TRBJ2-7; TRBD2 aligns across 7 bases. This CDR3 has 13 residues. Germline V gene data show CDR1 as SGHRS and CDR2 as YFSETQ. Unmatched junction bases numbered 4, after V lost 3 bases and J lost 4 bases. The CDR3 loop is CASSSTAGYEQYF. CDR3 nucleotides: TGCGCCAGCAGCTCGACAGCGGGGTACGAGCAGTACTTC.

The chain combines TRBV4-1 with TRBJ1-2; 8 positions match TRBD1. The CDR3 totals 16 residues. The ends lost 3 bases at V and 6 bases at J; junction bases unmatched: 12. Germline CDR1 reads MGHRA; CDR2 reads YSYEKL. The CDR3, as DNA: TGCGCCAGCAGCCAGCCCCCCCGGACAGGGTCAAATGGCTACACCTTC. It yields the protein CASSQPPRTGSNGYTF.

The chain joins TRBV6-2 or TRBV6-3 to TRBJ1-1; D unresolved. Deletions cut 2 bases from V and 4 bases from J, with 11 bases between. Germline lookup yields CDR1 MNHEY and CDR2 SVGEGT. The CDR3 totals 14 residues. CDR3 in DNA: TGTGCCAGCAGTTACCCTGACTATCGCACTGAAGCTTTCTTT. Its translation is CASSYPDYRTEAFF.

In nucleotides, the CDR3 is TGTGCCAGCAGCCAAGATCGACAGGAAGGATGGGAGACCCAGTACTTC. It codes for CASSQDRQEGWETQYF. The J gene is TRBJ2-5, the V gene TRBV3-1 (or the pseudogene TRBV3-2); tentative D call: TRBD1 (6 bases). Germline V gene data show CDR1 as LGHDT and CDR2 as YNNKEL (reference sequence). The germline V and J ends were trimmed by 0 bases and 5 bases, with 16 bases remaining between them. This CDR3 is built from 16 residues.

The chain carries TRBV9 and TRBJ1-2; TRBD1 matches 7 bases. V lost 2 bases to trimming and J lost 4 bases; unmatched junction nucleotides: 5. The CDR3 length is 14 residues. Looked up from germline, CDR1 is SGDLS and CDR2 is YYNGEE. CDR3 in DNA: TGTGCCAGCAGCGTTACGGGACAGCTCTATGGCTACACCTTC. It translates to CASSVTGQLYGYTF.

A few counts support this clone. V usage is TRBV2 and J usage is TRBJ2-7; D is possibly TRBD2 (5 bases). This CDR3 has 13 residues. Germline CDR1 and CDR2: SNHLY and FYNNEI. V lost 9 bases and J lost 1, with 13 bases in between. CDR3 sequence reads: CASTDLESYEQYF. The CDR3 DNA is TGTGCCAGTACGGACTTGGAATCCTACGAGCAGTACTTC.

CDR3: CASRADYVGNQPQHF. The CDR3 bases are TGTGCCAGCAGGGCAGACTATGTAGGGAATCAGCCCCAGCATTTT. The rearrangement uses TRBV6-5 and TRBJ1-5; D is uncertain. The CDR3 runs to 15 residues. Trimming stripped 6 bases from V and 4 bases from J, with 16 bases between. Per germline, CDR1 MNHEY and CDR2 SVGAGI.

With regard to this clone: Other DNA sequences of this sample code for an identical CDR3. The chain is built from TRBV7-3 and TRBJ1-2; 8 bases line up with TRBD1. The CDR3 loop spans 13 amino acids. V lost 5 bases and J lost 5; bases outside the gene matches: 4. Germline-derived CDR1 and CDR2 are SGHTA and FQGTGA. DNA of the CDR3: TGTGCCAGCAGCCCCGGACAGGGTTATGGCTACACCTTC. This translates into CASSPGQGYGYTF.

This clone turned up a few times. The CDR3 coding sequence is TGTGCCAACTCGCAGGGTAATTCTAGAGACACCATATATTTT. As protein: CANSQGNSRDTIYF. V gene TRBV25-1 combines with J gene TRBJ1-3; perhaps TRBD1 as D (5 bases). V lost 10 bases and J 8 bases, leaving 21 bases between the germline ends. The CDR3 is made up of 14 amino acids. From germline, CDR1 is MGHDK and CDR2 SYGVNS.

This sequence joins TRBV4-1 and TRBJ1-2; maybe TRBD1 (5 bases). V gave up 3 bases and J gave up 0 bases, with 23 bases separating them. CDR1 is MGHRA and CDR2 is YSYEKL in the germline V gene. The CDR3 covers 19 residues. CDR3 loop: CASSHSLPDTGTSNYGYTF. The CDR3 DNA is TGCGCCAGCAGCCATTCATTACCGGACACCGGAACTTCTAACTATGGCTACACCTTC.

The chain recombines TRBV29-1 with TRBJ1-1; weak D call: TRBD1 (5 bases). Germline values: CDR1 SQVTM, CDR2 ANQGSEA. Trimming removed 0 bases at V and 4 bases at J, with 12 bases between. CDR3 length: 14 amino acids. The CDR3: CSVEDRDSSTEAFF. The CDR3 bases are TGCAGCGTTGAAGACAGGGATTCGAGCACTGAAGCTTTCTTT.

This rearrangement joins TRBV2 to TRBJ2-1; 11 bases agree with TRBD2. Germline V gives CDR1 SNHLY, CDR2 FYNNEI. The CDR3 totals 18 residues. Germline trimming cut 4 bases from V and 0 bases from J; bases unmatched to any gene: 8. CDR3 residues: CASSVPKGTSGSYNEQFF. The CDR3 DNA is TGTGCCAGCAGTGTTCCTAAGGGGACTAGCGGCTCCTACAATGAGCAGTTCTTC.

The V call is TRBV29-1, the J call TRBJ1-1, with 8 bases identical to TRBD1. Trimming removed 6 bases from V and 6 bases from J; junction bases left unmatched: 9. CDR3 length: 13 amino acids. Germline V gene data show CDR1 as SQVTM and CDR2 as ANQGSEA. In nucleotides, the CDR3 is TGCAGCGTCCCCGGACAGGGAAATCCTGAAGCTTTCTTT. Protein sequence: CSVPGQGNPEAFF.

This chain joins TRBV5-1 and TRBJ2-2; D uncertain. Germline assignment: CDR1 SGHRS and CDR2 YFSETQ. This CDR3 is 14 amino acids long. Trimming shortened V by 3 bases and J by 4 bases, and 10 bases separated the two germline ends. The CDR3 here is CASSSSEVTGELFF. The CDR3 DNA sequence: TGCGCCAGCAGCTCTTCTGAGGTCACCGGGGAGCTGTTTTTT.

The chain links TRBV5-6 to TRBJ2-2, with D perhaps TRBD1 (6 bases). V was cut by 2 bases and J by 3 bases, with 11 bases left in between. Germline values: CDR1 SGHDT, CDR2 YYEEEE. The CDR3 covers 15 residues. The CDR3 is CASSFSGAYTGELFF. The CDR3 nucleotides are TGTGCCAGCAGCTTCTCAGGGGCCTACACCGGGGAGCTGTTTTTT.